This TCR beta chain was sequenced during a study of blood T cell repertoires in COVID-19. The germline CDR1 and CDR2 sequences are MNHEY and SMNVEV (reference sequence). The CDR3 runs to 15 residues. The V end lost 2 bases, the J end lost 4 bases, and 12 bases lay between the germline ends. Clinical histories supplied by participants themselves formed the basis of cohort assignment. Profiled with immunoSEQ multiplex PCR; TCRdb holds only in-frame clones, not every one. The sample includes 350,000 to 400,000 clones, roughly 86% seen only once; the top ten take roughly 2%. V gene TRBV27 combines with J gene TRBJ2-1, with D perhaps matching TRBD2 (5 bases). This TCR was recovered from a middle-aged man in a cohort exposed to, infected with or recovered from COVID-19 (not recorded which). Sequencing was performed on PBMCs or T cells enriched from blood (not recorded which). CDR3 region: CASSLGRGRYNEQFF. The CDR3 DNA reads as TGTGCCAGCAGTTTAGGACGGGGAAGATACAATGAGCAGTTCTTC.